Following are 23 T cell receptor beta chains from one sample sequenced in a study of T cell changes during pregnancy in multiple sclerosis (dated by TCRdb to between 2018 and 2021). Receptors were amplified or captured by the immunoSEQ multiplex PCR assay. This immuneACCESS table, as held by TCRdb, lists in-frame sequences with V and J called but not all clones. Of the missing ones, under half trace to an unresolved V gene in checked studies; the others have no known cause. This sample gives approximately 63,000 clones in total; 75% to 95% of them show up just once. About 2% of the sample is in the top ten clones. The input for sequencing was peripheral blood, taken in the third trimester of pregnancy. The receptors were sampled from a female donor in good health, enrolled as a control in a pregnancy study.

The chain is built from TRBV11-2 and TRBJ1-4; D gene unclear. This CDR3 spans 14 amino acids. V was pared by 5 bases and J by 2 bases, with 9 bases between. Germline V CDR1 and CDR2: SGHAT, FQNNGV. The CDR3 spells CASSVSWTNEKLFF. CDR3 in DNA: TGTGCCAGCAGCGTGAGTTGGACTAATGAAAAACTGTTTTTT.

This chain joins TRBV2 and TRBJ2-7, with D possibly TRBD1 on 9 matching bases. V was shortened by 4 bases and J by 7 bases, with 32 bases between the two germline ends. The CDR3 runs to 19 residues. Germline V gene lookup returns CDR1 SNHLY and CDR2 FYNNEI. This CDR3 is CASSVPGQGASGGLREQYF. Written as DNA, the CDR3 is TGTGCCAGCAGTGTCCCGGGACAGGGAGCGTCGGGAGGGCTTCGGGAGCAGTACTTC. Looking up the rest from reference TRBV2 and TRBJ2-7 gives the full variable domain: EPEVTQTPSHQVTQMGQEVILRCVPISNHLYFYWYRQILGQKVEFLVSFYNNEISEKSEIFDDQFSVERPDGSNFTLKIRSTKLEDSAMYFCASSVPGQGASGGLREQYFGPGTRLTVT.

The chain has TRBV7-9 and TRBJ2-2; D is perhaps TRBD1 (5 bases). Germline CDR1 and CDR2: SEHNR and FQNEAQ (reference sequence). The germline V and J ends were trimmed by 5 bases and 0 bases, with 13 bases remaining between them. The CDR3 has 16 residues. The DNA for the CDR3 is TGTGCCAGCAGCCCGACCACGACAGCGAACACCGGGGAGCTGTTTTTT. Amino acid sequence: CASSPTTTANTGELFF.

Concerning this clone itself: The sample holds other DNA sequences that translate to the same CDR3. V and J are TRBV5-1 and TRBJ2-1; 9 bases fit TRBD1. CDR1 and CDR2 from the germline V gene are SGHRS and YFSETQ. This CDR3 is 14 amino acids long. With V trimmed by 4 bases and J by 5 bases, 4 bases remained unmatched. CDR3 sequence reads: CASSPGQGNNEQFF. In DNA, the CDR3 is TGCGCCAGCAGCCCGGGACAGGGAAACAATGAGCAGTTCTTC.

The CDR3 DNA reads TGCGCCAGCAGCTTGGGGCAGGGGTCCGGAACCAATGAGCAGTTCTTC. It codes for CASSLGQGSGTNEQFF. This rearrangement joins TRBV5-1 to TRBJ2-1; D may be TRBD1 (6 bases). This CDR3 contains 16 residues. Trimming took off 0 bases at V and 6 bases at J, with 16 bases between the two ends. Germline V gene sequence: CDR1 SGHRS, CDR2 YFSETQ.

The V gene is TRBV5-1, the J gene TRBJ2-3; D may be TRBD2 (7 bases). The CDR3 length is 17 residues. From germline, CDR1 is SGHRS and CDR2 YFSETQ. The V and J ends lost 4 bases and 1 base respectively, with 19 bases between them. CDR3 bases: TGCGCCAGCAGCCGACCACCCGGGGGGCGGGGCACAGATACGCAGTATTTT. This encodes CASSRPPGGRGTDTQYF.

This sequence joins TRBV14 and TRBJ2-5, with D possibly TRBD2 on 6 matching bases. Germline CDR1 and CDR2: SGHDN and FVKESK. This CDR3 has 16 amino acids. V was shortened by 2 bases and J by 0 bases, with 13 bases between the two germline ends. CDR3 sequence reads: CASSQWVGRNQETQYF. CDR3 bases: TGTGCCAGCAGCCAATGGGTTGGGAGGAACCAAGAGACCCAGTACTTC.

The rearrangement links TRBV6-1 to TRBJ1-1; D not resolved. Trimming stripped 2 bases from V and 0 bases from J, with 13 bases between. Per the germline V gene, CDR1 is MNHNS and CDR2 is SASEGT. The CDR3 extends over 16 amino acids. The CDR3 loop reads CASSEMDGQMNTEAFF. DNA for the CDR3: TGTGCCAGCAGTGAAATGGATGGGCAGATGAACACTGAAGCTTTCTTT.

This chain's CDR3 is CASSLNMGAGTDTQYF. The CDR3 DNA reads as TGTGCCAGCAGCTTGAATATGGGGGCGGGCACAGATACGCAGTATTTT. This chain uses TRBV5-6 with TRBJ2-3; D possibly corresponds to TRBD1 (6 bases). This CDR3 has 16 residues. Germline values: CDR1 SGHDT, CDR2 YYEEEE. Between the trimmed V and J ends, which lost 1 base and 1 base, there was a span of 13 bases.

The chain combines TRBV5-1 with TRBJ2-4, with TRBD2 identical over 13 bases. V was clipped by 4 bases and J by 0 bases; unmatched bases: 7. In germline, CDR1 is SGHRS, CDR2 YFSETQ. The CDR3 spans 18 residues. Here the CDR3 DNA reads TGCGCCAGCAGCGGTAGGACTAGCGGGGGCCTAGCCAAAAACATTCAGTACTTC. Protein sequence: CASSGRTSGGLAKNIQYF.

This chain links TRBV5-4 with TRBJ1-2; D unresolved. This CDR3 contains 14 residues. CDR1 is SGHNT and CDR2 is YYREEE in the germline V gene (reference sequence). The V end was cut by 0 bases, the J end by 4 bases, with 10 bases between. The CDR3 loop reads CASSLEQLSYGYTF. DNA for the CDR3: TGTGCCAGCAGCTTGGAACAGCTGTCCTATGGCTACACCTTC.

The chain has TRBV7-9 and TRBJ2-1; D not resolved. Germline CDR1 SEHNR, CDR2 FQNEAQ (reference sequence). The V end lost 5 bases, the J end lost 6 bases, and 8 bases lay between the germline ends. The CDR3 loop spans 12 amino acids. CDR3 sequence reads: CASSPPSNEQFF. The CDR3 region has the DNA TGTGCCAGCAGCCCTCCCTCCAATGAGCAGTTCTTC.

This chain joins TRBV19 and TRBJ2-7, with no clear D. Trimming took 2 bases from V and 0 from J, leaving 5 bases between them. Germline V gene data show CDR1 as LNHDA and CDR2 as SQIVND (reference sequence). The CDR3 length is 13 residues. CDR3 amino acids: CASSITASYEQYF. The CDR3 coding sequence is TGTGCCAGTAGTATAACAGCCTCCTACGAGCAGTACTTC.

The rearrangement links TRBV27 to TRBJ2-5; 9 bases agree with TRBD2. The CDR3 totals 14 residues. V dropped 8 bases and J dropped 1; count of bases not matched to a gene: 5. CDR1 and CDR2 (germline): MNHEY, SMNVEV (reference sequence). The CDR3 loop reads CASSERGAQETQYF. DNA for the CDR3: TGTGCCAGCTCTGAGCGGGGGGCCCAAGAGACCCAGTACTTC.

The rearrangement links TRBV14 to TRBJ1-1; 10 nucleotides align to TRBD1. The germline V gene encodes CDR1 SGHDN and CDR2 FVKESK. With V trimmed by 4 bases and J by 5 bases, 4 bases remained unmatched. The CDR3 consists of 14 residues. In DNA, the CDR3 is TGTGCCAGCAGCCGACAGGGGGCAGGGACTGAAGCTTTCTTT. Translating gives CASSRQGAGTEAFF.

The V call is TRBV10-1, the J call TRBJ2-7; TRBD2 matches at 8 bases. The CDR3 runs to 14 residues. CDR1 and CDR2 from the germline V gene are WNHNN and SYGVQD (reference sequence). V gave up 5 bases and J gave up 5 bases; unmatched junction bases: 8. Written as DNA, the CDR3 is TGCGCCAGCAGTCCCTGGCGGGGGGACCACGAGCAGTACTTC. Protein: CASSPWRGDHEQYF.

In this sample, this clone turned up once. This rearrangement joins TRBV5-1 to TRBJ1-4; TRBD1 aligns across 8 bases. Germline V gene lookup returns CDR1 SGHRS and CDR2 YFSETQ. The length of the CDR3 is 16 residues. With V trimmed by 4 bases and J by 4 bases, 9 bases remained unmatched. DNA of the CDR3: TGCGCCAGCAGCGCCGGGACAGGCGACTATAATGAAAAACTGTTTTTT. The encoded protein is CASSAGTGDYNEKLFF.

The J gene is TRBJ2-7, the V gene TRBV6-5, with TRBD2 matching 7 bases. Germline loops: CDR1 MNHEY, CDR2 SVGAGI. CDR3 length equals 15 residues. The J segment lost 2 bases and the V segment lost 6 bases, leaving 10 bases of the junction unmatched. CDR3 in amino acids: CASSVLAAGTYEQYF. The CDR3 bases are TGTGCCAGCAGCGTGTTGGCAGCGGGGACCTACGAGCAGTACTTC.

This rearrangement joins TRBV5-1 to TRBJ2-7; 9 nucleotides line up with TRBD1. Per the germline V gene, CDR1 is SGHRS and CDR2 is YFSETQ. This CDR3 has 14 residues. Losses at the gene ends were 4 bases for V and 6 bases for J; bases not matched to a gene: 8. CDR3 nucleotides: TGCGCCAGCAGCCCGGGACAGGGCGCAGGCGAGCAGTACTTC. It is translated as CASSPGQGAGEQYF.

The chain links TRBV5-8 to TRBJ2-2; TRBD2 is a possible D gene (5 bases). Germline V gene data show CDR1 as SGHTS and CDR2 as YDEGEE. This CDR3 has 13 residues. The CDR3 region has the DNA TGTGGGATAAGCGGCTCGAACACCGGGGAGCTGTTTTTT. Amino acid sequence: CGISGSNTGELFF.

The chain recombines TRBV29-1 with TRBJ2-1; possible D gene TRBD2, 6 bases. Trimming left V 7 bases short and J 7 bases short, with 17 bases between. Germline V lookup: CDR1 SQVTM, CDR2 ANQGSEA. The CDR3 totals 13 residues. The CDR3 spells CSADVGGGNEQFF. CDR3 DNA sequence: TGCAGCGCTGACGTGGGAGGAGGGAATGAGCAGTTCTTC.

This chain connects TRBV18 to TRBJ2-4; D gene uncertain. Germline CDR1 is KGHSH and CDR2 is LQKENI. This CDR3 has 15 residues. The ends were cut back, 6 bases at V and 2 bases at J, with 14 bases in the middle. The DNA for the CDR3 is TGTGCCAGCTCGCCAACACAGAGTCCCAAAAACATTCAGTACTTC. Its protein is CASSPTQSPKNIQYF. The whole variable domain, filled in from reference TRBV18 and TRBJ2-4, reads NAGVMQNPRHLVRRRGQEARLRCSPMKGHSHVYWYRQLPEEGLKFMVYLQKENIIDESGMPKERFSAEFPKEGPSILRIQQVVRGDSAAYFCASSPTQSPKNIQYFGAGTRLSVL.

V and J are TRBV5-4 and TRBJ2-2; 14 nucleotides align to TRBD2. Germline assignment: CDR1 SGHNT and CDR2 YYREEE (reference sequence). The J segment lost 1 base and the V segment lost 1 base, leaving 6 bases of the junction unmatched. The CDR3 has 19 residues. This chain's CDR3 is CASSLWGLAGVENTGELFF. CDR3 bases: TGTGCCAGCAGCTTGTGGGGACTAGCGGGAGTCGAGAACACCGGGGAGCTGTTTTTT.